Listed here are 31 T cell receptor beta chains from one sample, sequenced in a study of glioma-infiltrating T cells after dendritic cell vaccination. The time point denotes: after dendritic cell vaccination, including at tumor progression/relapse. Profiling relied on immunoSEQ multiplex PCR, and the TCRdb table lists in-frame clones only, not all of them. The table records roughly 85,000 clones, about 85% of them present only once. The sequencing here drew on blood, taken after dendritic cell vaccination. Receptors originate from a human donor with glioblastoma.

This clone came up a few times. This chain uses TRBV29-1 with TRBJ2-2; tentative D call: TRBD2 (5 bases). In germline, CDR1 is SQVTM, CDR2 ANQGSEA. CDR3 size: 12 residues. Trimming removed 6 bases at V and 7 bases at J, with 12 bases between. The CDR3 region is CSVEDWGGELFF. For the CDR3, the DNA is TGCAGCGTCGAGGACTGGGGCGGGGAGCTGTTTTTT.

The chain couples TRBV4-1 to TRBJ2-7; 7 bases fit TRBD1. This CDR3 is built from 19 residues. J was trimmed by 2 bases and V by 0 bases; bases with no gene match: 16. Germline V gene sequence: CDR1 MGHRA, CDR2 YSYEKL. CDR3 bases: TGCGCCAGCAGCCAAGAGTGGCCACAGGGGCCTTTATCAACCTACGAGCAGTACTTC. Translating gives CASSQEWPQGPLSTYEQYF.

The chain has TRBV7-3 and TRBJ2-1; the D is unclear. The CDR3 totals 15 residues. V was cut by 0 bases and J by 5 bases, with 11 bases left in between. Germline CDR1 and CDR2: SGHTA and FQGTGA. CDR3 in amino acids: CASSLTSVGDNEQFF. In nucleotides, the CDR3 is TGTGCCAGCAGCTTAACATCTGTGGGCGACAATGAGCAGTTCTTC.

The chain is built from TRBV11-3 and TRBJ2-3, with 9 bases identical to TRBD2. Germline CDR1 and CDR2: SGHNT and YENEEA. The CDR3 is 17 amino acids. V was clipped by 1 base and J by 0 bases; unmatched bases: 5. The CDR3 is CASSLGGGAASTDTQYF. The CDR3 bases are TGTGCCAGCAGCTTAGGCGGGGGGGCCGCCAGCACAGATACGCAGTATTTT.

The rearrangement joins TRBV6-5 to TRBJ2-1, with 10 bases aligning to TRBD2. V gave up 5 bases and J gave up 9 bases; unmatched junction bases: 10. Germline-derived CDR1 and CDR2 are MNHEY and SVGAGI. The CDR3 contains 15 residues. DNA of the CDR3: TGTGCCAGCAGTCCCCGGGGTAGCGGGAGGTTTGAGCAGTTCTTC. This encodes CASSPRGSGRFEQFF.

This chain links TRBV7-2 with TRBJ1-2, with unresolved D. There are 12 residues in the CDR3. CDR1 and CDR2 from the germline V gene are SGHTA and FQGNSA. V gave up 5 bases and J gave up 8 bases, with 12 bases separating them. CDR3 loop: CASSATSRGYTF. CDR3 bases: TGTGCCAGCAGCGCCACCTCCAGGGGCTACACCTTC.

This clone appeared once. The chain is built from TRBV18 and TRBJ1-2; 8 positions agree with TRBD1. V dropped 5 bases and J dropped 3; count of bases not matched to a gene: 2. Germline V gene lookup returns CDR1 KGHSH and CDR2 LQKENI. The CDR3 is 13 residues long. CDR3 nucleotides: TGTGCCAGCTCAATGACAGGGGACTATGGCTACACCTTC. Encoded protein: CASSMTGDYGYTF.

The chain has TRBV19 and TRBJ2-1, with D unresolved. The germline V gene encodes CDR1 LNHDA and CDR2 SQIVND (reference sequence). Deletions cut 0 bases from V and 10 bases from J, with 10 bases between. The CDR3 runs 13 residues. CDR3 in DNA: TGTGCCAGTAGTATAGAATTCTGGGCCGAGCAGTTCTTC. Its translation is CASSIEFWAEQFF.

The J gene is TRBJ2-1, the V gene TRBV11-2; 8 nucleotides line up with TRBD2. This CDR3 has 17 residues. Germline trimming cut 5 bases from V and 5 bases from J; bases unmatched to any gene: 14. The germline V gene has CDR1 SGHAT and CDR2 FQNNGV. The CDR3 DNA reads TGTGCCAGCAGCCCTAGGTCAGGTAGCGGGGAGCACAATGAGCAGTTCTTC. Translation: CASSPRSGSGEHNEQFF.

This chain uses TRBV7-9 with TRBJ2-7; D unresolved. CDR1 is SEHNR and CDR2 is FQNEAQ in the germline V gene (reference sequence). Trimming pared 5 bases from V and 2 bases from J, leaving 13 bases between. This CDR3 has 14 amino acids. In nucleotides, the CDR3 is TGTGCCAGCAGCCCCCCTCAGGCCGCCTACGAGCAGTACTTC. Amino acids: CASSPPQAAYEQYF.

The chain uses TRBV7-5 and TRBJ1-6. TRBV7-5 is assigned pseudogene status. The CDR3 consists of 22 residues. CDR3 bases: TGTGTCAGAAGCTTAGCGAGGAGGGAAAAGGAAGGGTTGAAGGCCTATAATTCACCCCTCCACTTT. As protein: CVRSLARREKEGLKAYNSPLHF.

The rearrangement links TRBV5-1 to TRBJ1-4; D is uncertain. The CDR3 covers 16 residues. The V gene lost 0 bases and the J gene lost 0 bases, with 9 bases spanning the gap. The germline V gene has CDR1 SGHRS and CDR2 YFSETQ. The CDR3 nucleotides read TGCGCCAGCAGCTTGGGTTCGGGGACAACTAATGAAAAACTGTTTTTT. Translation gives CASSLGSGTTNEKLFF.

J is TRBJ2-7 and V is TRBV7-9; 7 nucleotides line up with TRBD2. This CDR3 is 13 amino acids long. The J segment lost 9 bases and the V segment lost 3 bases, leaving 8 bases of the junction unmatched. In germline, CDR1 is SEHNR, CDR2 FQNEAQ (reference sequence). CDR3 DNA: TGTGCCAGCAGCTTGGGAGGGAGAGAAGGGCAGTACTTC. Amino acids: CASSLGGREGQYF.

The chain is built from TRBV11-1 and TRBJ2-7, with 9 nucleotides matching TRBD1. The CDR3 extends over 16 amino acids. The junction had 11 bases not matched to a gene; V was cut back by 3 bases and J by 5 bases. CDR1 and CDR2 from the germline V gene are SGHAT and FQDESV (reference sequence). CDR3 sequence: CASSFWDRDLAHEQYF. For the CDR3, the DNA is TGTGCCAGCAGCTTTTGGGACAGGGATTTGGCCCACGAGCAGTACTTC. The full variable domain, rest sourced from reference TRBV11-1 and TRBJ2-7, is EAEVAQSPRYKITEKSQAVAFWCDPISGHATLYWYRQILGQGPELLVQFQDESVVDDSQLPKDRFSAERLKGVDSTLKIQPAELGDSAMYLCASSFWDRDLAHEQYFGPGTRLTVT.

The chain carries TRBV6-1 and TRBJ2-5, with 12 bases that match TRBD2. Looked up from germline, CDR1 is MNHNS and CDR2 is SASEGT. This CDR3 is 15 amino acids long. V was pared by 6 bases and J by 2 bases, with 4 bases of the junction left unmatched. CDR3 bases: TGTGCCAGCAGCGCACTAGCGGGGGGACAAGAGACCCAGTACTTC. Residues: CASSALAGGQETQYF.

The CDR3 loop reads CASSWGGQGSVTPLHF. The DNA of the CDR3 is TGTGCCAGCAGCTGGGGGGGACAGGGCAGCGTCACACCCCTCCACTTT. This chain connects TRBV5-6 to TRBJ1-6; TRBD1 agrees at 9 bases. The germline V gene encodes CDR1 SGHDT and CDR2 YYEEEE. V shed 3 bases and J 11 bases; nucleotides not matched to a gene: 12. The length of the CDR3 is 16 residues.

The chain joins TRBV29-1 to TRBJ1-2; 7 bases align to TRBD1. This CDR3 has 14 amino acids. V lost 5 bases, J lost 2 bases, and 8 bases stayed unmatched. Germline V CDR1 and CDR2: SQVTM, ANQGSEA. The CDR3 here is CSVRLSDRNYGYTF. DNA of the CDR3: TGCAGCGTTCGCCTTTCGGACAGGAACTATGGCTACACCTTC.

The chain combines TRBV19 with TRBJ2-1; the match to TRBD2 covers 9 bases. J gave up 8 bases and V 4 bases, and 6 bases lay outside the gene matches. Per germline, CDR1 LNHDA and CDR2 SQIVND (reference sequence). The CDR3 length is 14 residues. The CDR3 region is CASSSAGGPYEQFF. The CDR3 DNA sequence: TGTGCCAGTAGTAGCGCGGGAGGGCCATATGAGCAGTTCTTC.

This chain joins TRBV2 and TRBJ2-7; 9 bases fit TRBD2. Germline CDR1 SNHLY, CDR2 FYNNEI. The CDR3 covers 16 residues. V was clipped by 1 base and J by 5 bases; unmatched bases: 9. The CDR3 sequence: CASSEVGAGGRNEQYF. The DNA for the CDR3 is TGTGCCAGCAGTGAAGTAGGTGCGGGAGGGCGAAACGAGCAGTACTTC.

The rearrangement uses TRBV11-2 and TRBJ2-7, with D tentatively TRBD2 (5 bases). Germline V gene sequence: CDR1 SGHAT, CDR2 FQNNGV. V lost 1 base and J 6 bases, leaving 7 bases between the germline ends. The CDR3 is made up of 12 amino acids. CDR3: CASSLGGVEQYF. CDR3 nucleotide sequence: TGTGCCAGCAGCTTAGGGGGAGTCGAGCAGTACTTC.

Written as DNA, the CDR3 is TGTGCCAGCAGCTTAGTTAGAGCGGGAGAGGCCGAGCAGTACTTC. It translates to CASSLVRAGEAEQYF. This chain links TRBV7-9 with TRBJ2-7; TRBD2 agrees at 8 bases. CDR1 and CDR2 (germline): SEHNR, FQNEAQ (reference sequence). V shed 1 base, J shed 6 bases, and the junction held 8 bases outside the gene matches. The CDR3 runs to 15 residues.

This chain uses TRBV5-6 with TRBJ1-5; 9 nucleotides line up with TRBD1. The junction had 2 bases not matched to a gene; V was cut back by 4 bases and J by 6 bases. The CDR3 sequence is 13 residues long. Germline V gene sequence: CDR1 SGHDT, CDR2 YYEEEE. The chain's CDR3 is CASSRQGGQPQHF. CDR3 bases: TGTGCCAGCAGCCGACAGGGGGGTCAGCCCCAGCATTTT.

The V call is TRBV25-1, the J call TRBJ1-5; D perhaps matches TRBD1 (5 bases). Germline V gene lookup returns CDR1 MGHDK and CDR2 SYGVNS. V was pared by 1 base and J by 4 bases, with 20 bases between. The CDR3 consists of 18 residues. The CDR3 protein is CASSESTGRGGVNQPQHF. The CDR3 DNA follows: TGTGCCAGCAGTGAATCGACGGGGAGGGGCGGGGTTAATCAGCCCCAGCATTTT.

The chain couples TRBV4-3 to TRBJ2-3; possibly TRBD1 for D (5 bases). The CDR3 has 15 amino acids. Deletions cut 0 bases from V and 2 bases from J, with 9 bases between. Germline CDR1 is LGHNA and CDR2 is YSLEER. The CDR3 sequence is CASSQDAGATDTQYF. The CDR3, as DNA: TGCGCCAGCAGCCAAGATGCTGGGGCCACAGATACGCAGTATTTT.

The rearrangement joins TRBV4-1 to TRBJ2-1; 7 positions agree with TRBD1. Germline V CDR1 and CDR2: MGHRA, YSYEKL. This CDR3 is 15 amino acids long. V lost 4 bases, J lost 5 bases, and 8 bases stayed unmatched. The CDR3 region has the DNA TGCGCCAGCAGCCTACCCGGGACAGATGACAATGAGCAGTTCTTC. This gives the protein CASSLPGTDDNEQFF.

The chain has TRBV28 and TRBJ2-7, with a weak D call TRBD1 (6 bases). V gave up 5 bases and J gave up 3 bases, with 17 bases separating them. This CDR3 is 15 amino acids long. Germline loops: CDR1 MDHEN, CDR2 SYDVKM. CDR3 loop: CASSLQGLGIYEQYF. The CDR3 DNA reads TGTGCCAGCAGTCTACAGGGCCTTGGGATCTACGAGCAGTACTTC. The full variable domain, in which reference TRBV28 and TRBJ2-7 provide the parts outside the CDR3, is DVKVTQSSRYLVKRTGEKVFLECVQDMDHENMFWYRQDPGLGLRLIYFSYDVKMKEKGDIPEGYSVSREKKERFSLILESASTNQTSMYLCASSLQGLGIYEQYFGPGTRLTVT.

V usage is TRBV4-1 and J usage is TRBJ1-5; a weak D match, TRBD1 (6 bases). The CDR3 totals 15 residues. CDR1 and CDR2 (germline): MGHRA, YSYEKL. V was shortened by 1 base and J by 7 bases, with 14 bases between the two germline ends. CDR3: CASSQGAGEGQPQHF. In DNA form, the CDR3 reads TGCGCCAGCAGCCAAGGTGCAGGGGAGGGGCAGCCCCAGCATTTT.

Here the CDR3 DNA reads TGTGCCAGTGGACAGGGGTCCGGGGAGTGGAACATTCAGTACTTC. It specifies CASGQGSGEWNIQYF. The rearrangement joins TRBV6-1 to TRBJ2-4, with TRBD1 matching over 9 bases. Unmatched junction bases numbered 13, after V lost 9 bases and J lost 7 bases. The CDR3 length is 15 residues. CDR1 is MNHNS, CDR2 SASEGT, per germline.

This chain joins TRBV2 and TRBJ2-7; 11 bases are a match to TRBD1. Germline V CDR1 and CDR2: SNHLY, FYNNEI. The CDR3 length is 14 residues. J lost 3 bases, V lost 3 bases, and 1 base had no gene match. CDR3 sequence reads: CASSEDRGHYEQYF. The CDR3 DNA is TGTGCCAGCAGTGAGGACAGGGGGCACTACGAGCAGTACTTC. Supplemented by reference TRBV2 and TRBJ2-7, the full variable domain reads EPEVTQTPSHQVTQMGQEVILRCVPISNHLYFYWYRQILGQKVEFLVSFYNNEISEKSEIFDDQFSVERPDGSNFTLKIRSTKLEDSAMYFCASSEDRGHYEQYFGPGTRLTVT.

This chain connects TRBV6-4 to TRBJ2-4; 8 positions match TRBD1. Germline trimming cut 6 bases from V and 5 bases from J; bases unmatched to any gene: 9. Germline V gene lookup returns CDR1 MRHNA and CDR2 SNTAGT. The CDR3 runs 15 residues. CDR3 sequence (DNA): TGTGCCAGCAGAGCCCGACAGGGGAAAGAAAACATTCAGTACTTC. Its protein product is CASRARQGKENIQYF.

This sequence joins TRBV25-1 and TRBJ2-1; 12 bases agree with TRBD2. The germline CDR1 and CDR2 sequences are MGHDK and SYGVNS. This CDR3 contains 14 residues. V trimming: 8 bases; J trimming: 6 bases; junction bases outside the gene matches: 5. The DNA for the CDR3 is TGTGCCAGCCTACTAGCGGGGGGAGGCAATGAGCAGTTCTTC. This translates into CASLLAGGGNEQFF.